The 25 T cell receptor beta chains below all came from one sample that was sequenced in a study of CD4 T cell repertoires in COVID-19. Here immunoSEQ multiplex PCR was the method, and the copy in TCRdb shows in-frame clones only, minus some. In the table there are approximately 75,000 clones, about four fifths of which are singletons. The sequencing here drew on CD4+ T cells from peripheral blood, taken after recovery from COVID-19. Receptor source: a human donor who had COVID-19.

The rearrangement joins TRBV5-1 to TRBJ2-2; the match to TRBD2 covers 9 bases. The CDR3 totals 16 residues. The junction had 7 bases not matched to a gene; V was cut back by 4 bases and J by 3 bases. Germline CDR1 is SGHRS and CDR2 is YFSETQ. The CDR3 DNA sequence: TGCGCCAGCAGCCCCCGGGTAGCGGGGGACACCGGGGAGCTGTTTTTT. Protein product: CASSPRVAGDTGELFF.

The CDR3 region has the DNA TGTGCCAGCAGTGAGGGCGTCCCTTATCAGCCCCAGCATTTT. It yields the protein CASSEGVPYQPQHF. V gene TRBV6-1 combines with J gene TRBJ1-5; D not certain. CDR1 is MNHNS, CDR2 SASEGT, per germline. The CDR3 covers 14 residues. Trimming removed 3 bases at V and 5 bases at J, with 11 bases between.

The chain carries TRBV12-3 or TRBV12-4 and TRBJ1-2, with 7 bases aligning to TRBD1. V gave up 4 bases and J gave up 4 bases; unmatched junction bases: 3. The CDR3 contains 13 residues. The CDR3 is CASSSGQLYGYTF. The CDR3 DNA sequence: TGTGCCAGCAGTTCGGGACAGCTCTATGGCTACACCTTC.

The chain has TRBV5-1 and TRBJ2-5; 11 bases are a match to TRBD2. V was clipped by 1 base and J by 7 bases; unmatched bases: 3. The CDR3 consists of 14 residues. Germline V lookup: CDR1 SGHRS, CDR2 YFSETQ. The CDR3 spells CASSLKTSGGTQYF. DNA of the CDR3: TGCGCCAGCAGCTTGAAAACTAGCGGGGGGACCCAGTACTTC.

The chain uses TRBV7-9 and TRBJ2-7; no definite D call. In germline, CDR1 is SEHNR, CDR2 FQNEAQ (reference sequence). Trimming took off 5 bases at V and 5 bases at J, with 13 bases between the two ends. The CDR3 has 13 residues. CDR3 bases: TGTGCCAGCAGCGCCCAAGGGTGGGACGAGCAGTACTTC. It codes for CASSAQGWDEQYF.

The V and J genes are TRBV19 and TRBJ2-1, with 8 bases fitting TRBD2. Germline CDR1 is LNHDA and CDR2 is SQIVND (reference sequence). Germline trimming cut 7 bases from V and 6 bases from J; bases unmatched to any gene: 11. This CDR3 spans 15 amino acids. Here the CDR3 reads CASTPEGTSRNEQFF. The CDR3 DNA sequence: TGTGCCAGTACCCCCGAGGGGACTAGTCGCAATGAGCAGTTCTTC.

The chain carries TRBV7-9 and TRBJ2-7, with a possible D match to TRBD2 (6 bases). The V and J ends lost 1 base and 4 bases respectively, with 11 bases between them. The CDR3 loop spans 14 amino acids. Germline V CDR1 and CDR2: SEHNR, FQNEAQ (reference sequence). CDR3 residues: CASSLGGGGYEQYF. CDR3 in DNA: TGTGCCAGCAGCTTAGGGGGCGGAGGGTACGAGCAGTACTTC.

The chain combines TRBV11-2 with TRBJ2-4; 11 positions match TRBD2. CDR1 and CDR2 (germline): SGHAT, FQNNGV. This CDR3 spans 16 amino acids. V dropped 6 bases and J dropped 4; count of bases not matched to a gene: 8. In nucleotides, the CDR3 is TGTGCCAGCAGTTCCGCCGGGACTAGCGGAAAAAACATTCAGTACTTC. Translation gives CASSSAGTSGKNIQYF. Combining the CDR3 with reference TRBV11-2 and TRBJ2-4 gives the whole variable domain EAGVAQSPRYKIIEKRQSVAFWCNPISGHATLYWYQQILGQGPKLLIQFQNNGVVDDSQLPKDRFSAERLKGVDSTLKIQPAKLEDSAVYLCASSSAGTSGKNIQYFGAGTRLSVL.

The chain links TRBV7-2 to TRBJ2-7, with TRBD2 matching over 7 bases. V was clipped by 2 bases and J by 5 bases; unmatched bases: 3. This CDR3 has 13 amino acids. From germline, CDR1 is SGHTA and CDR2 FQGNSA. The CDR3 is CASSLIAGDEQYF. The CDR3 DNA is TGTGCCAGCAGCTTAATCGCGGGAGACGAGCAGTACTTC.

The chain couples TRBV5-5 to TRBJ1-6; D perhaps matches TRBD1 (6 bases). This CDR3 has 16 residues. Trimming pared 1 base from V and 0 bases from J, leaving 8 bases between. CDR1 SGHKS and CDR2 YYEKEE come from the germline V gene (reference sequence). CDR3 coding DNA: TGTGCCAGCAGCTTGAGGGGGGGCTCCTATAATTCACCCCTCCACTTT. Translated: CASSLRGGSYNSPLHF.

The J gene is TRBJ1-1, the V gene TRBV6-1; the D gene is possibly TRBD1 (6 bases). This CDR3 region has 13 residues. Germline V CDR1 and CDR2: MNHNS, SASEGT. With 2 bases removed from V and 9 bases from J, the gap between germline ends came to 13 bases. CDR3 DNA sequence: TGTGCCAGCAGTGAATCACAGGGATCGAAAGCTTTCTTT. Its translation is CASSESQGSKAFF.

This clone was detected only once. This chain connects TRBV27 to TRBJ2-4; 11 bases are shared with TRBD2. Germline assignment: CDR1 MNHEY and CDR2 SMNVEV (reference sequence). Trimming removed 8 bases from V and 0 bases from J; junction bases left unmatched: 18. The CDR3 covers 20 residues. CDR3 sequence: CASGPKDSGRGSLAKNIQYF. Here the CDR3 DNA reads TGTGCCAGCGGCCCAAAAGATAGCGGGAGGGGCTCTCTAGCCAAAAACATTCAGTACTTC.

This clone appeared a single time. V and J are TRBV5-1 and TRBJ2-1, with D unresolved. V lost 0 bases and J lost 2, with 9 bases in between. The CDR3 has 15 residues. In germline, CDR1 is SGHRS, CDR2 YFSETQ. In DNA, the CDR3 is TGCGCCAGCAGCTTGGTGGCCCTAGCCTACAATGAGCAGTTCTTC. Residues: CASSLVALAYNEQFF. The full variable domain, completed using reference TRBV5-1 and TRBJ2-1, is KAGVTQTPRYLIKTRGQQVTLSCSPISGHRSVSWYQQTPGQGLQFLFEYFSETQRNKGNFPGRFSGRQFSNSRSEMNVSTLELGDSALYLCASSLVALAYNEQFFGPGTRLTVL.

This chain links TRBV29-1 with TRBJ2-1, with 8 nucleotides matching TRBD1. The CDR3 loop spans 15 amino acids. After removal of 6 bases from V and 4 bases from J, the junction contained 11 bases not matched to a gene. Germline CDR1 reads SQVTM; CDR2 reads ANQGSEA. CDR3 sequence (DNA): TGCAGCGTGCCAACCGGGACAGGATTTTACAATGAGCAGTTCTTC. It codes for CSVPTGTGFYNEQFF.

The genes are TRBV6-1 and TRBJ1-5, with D hard to call. Per germline, CDR1 MNHNS and CDR2 SASEGT. Trimming cost V 1 base and J 2 bases, with 12 bases left between them. The CDR3 extends over 16 amino acids. CDR3 bases: TGTGCCAGCAGTGAAGGTTCAAGAGCGGGCAATCAGCCCCAGCATTTT. Amino acid sequence: CASSEGSRAGNQPQHF.

To note about this clone: The sample has other DNA sequences that encode this CDR3 too. The V and J genes are TRBV12-3 or TRBV12-4 and TRBJ2-3; D is perhaps TRBD2 (5 bases). CDR3 length: 13 amino acids. The germline V and J ends were trimmed by 6 bases and 0 bases, with 7 bases remaining between them. CDR3 DNA sequence: TGTGCCAGCAGCAGCGGTAGCACAGATACGCAGTATTTT. Its translation is CASSSGSTDTQYF.

The chain has TRBV3-1 (or the pseudogene TRBV3-2) and TRBJ2-5, with 10 bases that match TRBD2. Germline V gives CDR1 LGHDT, CDR2 YNNKEL (reference sequence). Germline trimming cut 3 bases from V and 5 bases from J; bases unmatched to any gene: 6. The CDR3 sequence is 15 residues long. CDR3 sequence: CASSQGLARWETQYF. CDR3 in DNA: TGTGCCAGCAGCCAGGGACTAGCGAGGTGGGAGACCCAGTACTTC.

With regard to this clone: The sample has other DNA sequences that encode this CDR3 too. The rearrangement links TRBV18 to TRBJ2-7; 8 bases align to TRBD1. The germline V gene has CDR1 KGHSH and CDR2 LQKENI. The junction had 3 bases not matched to a gene; V was cut back by 2 bases and J by 3 bases. The CDR3 covers 14 residues. The DNA for the CDR3 is TGTGCCAGCTCACCAAGGACAGGGCTCTACGAGCAGTACTTC. Protein: CASSPRTGLYEQYF.

The CDR3 DNA sequence: TGTGCCAGCAGCGTAGGTGGAGCCCCCTGGGCCTACAATGAGCAGTTCTTC. Translated: CASSVGGAPWAYNEQFF. The chain has TRBV9 and TRBJ2-1; D uncertain. Looked up from germline, CDR1 is SGDLS and CDR2 is YYNGEE. This CDR3 spans 17 amino acids. V was shortened by 0 bases and J by 2 bases, with 15 bases between the two germline ends.

The chain uses TRBV6-5 and TRBJ1-2; no clear D. V was clipped by 2 bases and J by 0 bases, with 4 bases between them. Germline-derived CDR1 and CDR2 are MNHEY and SVGAGI. CDR3 length: 13 amino acids. In nucleotides, the CDR3 is TGTGCCAGCAGTTACGCAGCTAACTATGGCTACACCTTC. As protein: CASSYAANYGYTF.

The chain uses TRBV28 and TRBJ2-1, with 8 nucleotides matching TRBD1. J lost 3 bases, V lost 7 bases, and 5 bases had no gene match. The CDR3 loop spans 14 amino acids. Looked up from germline, CDR1 is MDHEN and CDR2 is SYDVKM. CDR3 residues: CASIPGQDYNEQFF. The DNA for the CDR3 is TGTGCCAGCATACCGGGACAGGACTACAATGAGCAGTTCTTC.

This chain connects TRBV5-4 to TRBJ1-2, with 7 bases matching TRBD1. After removal of 6 bases from V and 1 base from J, the junction contained 6 bases not matched to a gene. The CDR3 spans 14 residues. CDR1 and CDR2 from the germline V gene are SGHNT and YYREEE (reference sequence). The CDR3 DNA reads as TGTGCCAGCAACCCAGGGGGTTTTAACTATGGCTACACCTTC. It is translated as CASNPGGFNYGYTF.

This clone came up once. The rearrangement joins TRBV19 to TRBJ1-2; possible D gene TRBD1, 6 bases. The CDR3 consists of 15 residues. Per the germline V gene, CDR1 is LNHDA and CDR2 is SQIVND (reference sequence). Trimming shortened V by 1 base and J by 1 base, and 10 bases separated the two germline ends. The CDR3 DNA reads TGTGCCAGTAGTATAGCAGGGGTTTTTAACTATGGCTACACCTTC. Residues: CASSIAGVFNYGYTF.

This chain links TRBV2 with TRBJ1-1, with D possibly being TRBD1 (5 bases). CDR1 and CDR2 from the germline V gene are SNHLY and FYNNEI. This CDR3 is built from 13 residues. The V and J ends lost 8 bases and 5 bases respectively, with 15 bases between them. DNA of the CDR3: TGTGCCAGCGGGGGGGGGTATCATACTGAAGCTTTCTTT. Encoded protein: CASGGGYHTEAFF. The entire variable domain, with the rest obtained from reference TRBV2 and TRBJ1-1, is as follows: EPEVTQTPSHQVTQMGQEVILRCVPISNHLYFYWYRQILGQKVEFLVSFYNNEISEKSEIFDDQFSVERPDGSNFTLKIRSTKLEDSAMYFCASGGGYHTEAFFGQGTRLTVV.

The genes are TRBV30 and TRBJ2-1, with D perhaps matching TRBD1 or TRBD2 (5 bases each). The CDR3 has 12 residues. Trimming shortened V by 3 bases and J by 9 bases, and 12 bases separated the two germline ends. Germline V gene data show CDR1 as GTSNPN and CDR2 as SVGIG (reference sequence). The CDR3 bases are TGTGCCTGGAGGGGTCCTGGGGGTGAGCAGTTCTTC. This codes for CAWRGPGGEQFF. The full variable domain, its missing parts supplied by reference TRBV30 and TRBJ2-1, is SQTIHQWPATLVQPVGSPLSLECTVEGTSNPNLYWYRQAAGRGLQLLFYSVGIGQISSEVPQNLSASRPQDRQFILSSKKLLLSDSGFYLCAWRGPGGEQFFGPGTRLTVL.